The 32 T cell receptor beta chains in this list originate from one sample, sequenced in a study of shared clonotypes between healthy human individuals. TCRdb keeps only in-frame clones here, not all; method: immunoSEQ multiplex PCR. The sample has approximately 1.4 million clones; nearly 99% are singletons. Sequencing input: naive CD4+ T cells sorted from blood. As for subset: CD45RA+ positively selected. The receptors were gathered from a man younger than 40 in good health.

The CDR3 loop reads CASSSGIQETQYF. The DNA for the CDR3 is TGCGCCAGCAGCTCCGGGATCCAAGAGACCCAGTACTTC. J is TRBJ2-5 and V is TRBV5-1; possible D gene TRBD2, 5 bases. Trimming cost V 3 bases and J 1 base, with 7 bases left between them. CDR3 length: 13 residues. Germline V gene sequence: CDR1 SGHRS, CDR2 YFSETQ.

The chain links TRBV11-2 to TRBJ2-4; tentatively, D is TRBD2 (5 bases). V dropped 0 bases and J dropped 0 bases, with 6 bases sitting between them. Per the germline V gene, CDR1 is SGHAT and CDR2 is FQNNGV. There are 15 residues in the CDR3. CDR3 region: CASSLDGVAKNIQYF. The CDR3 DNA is TGTGCCAGCAGCTTAGACGGGGTAGCCAAAAACATTCAGTACTTC.

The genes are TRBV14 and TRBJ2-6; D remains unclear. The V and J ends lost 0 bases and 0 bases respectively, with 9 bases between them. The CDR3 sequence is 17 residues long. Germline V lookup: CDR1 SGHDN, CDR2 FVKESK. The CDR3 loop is CASSQDRRSSGANVLTF. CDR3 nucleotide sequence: TGTGCCAGCAGCCAAGACAGAAGGAGCTCTGGGGCCAACGTCCTGACTTTC.

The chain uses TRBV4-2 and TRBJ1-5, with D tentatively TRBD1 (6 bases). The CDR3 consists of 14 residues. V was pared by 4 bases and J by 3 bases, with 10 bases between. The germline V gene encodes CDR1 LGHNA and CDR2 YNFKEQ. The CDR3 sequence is CASSRDTFNQPQHF. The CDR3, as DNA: TGTGCCAGCAGCCGGGACACTTTCAATCAGCCCCAGCATTTT.

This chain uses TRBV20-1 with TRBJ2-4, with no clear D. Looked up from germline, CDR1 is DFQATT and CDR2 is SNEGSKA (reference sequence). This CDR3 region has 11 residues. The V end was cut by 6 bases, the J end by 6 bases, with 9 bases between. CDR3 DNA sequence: TGCAGTGCCACATCCTTAAACATTCAGTACTTC. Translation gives CSATSLNIQYF.

CDR3 DNA sequence: TGTGCCTGGAGACCCCGACAGGACACTGAAGCTTTCTTT. This sequence encodes CAWRPRQDTEAFF. The chain joins TRBV30 to TRBJ1-1; tentatively, D is TRBD1 (6 bases). The CDR3 is 13 residues long. Germline loops: CDR1 GTSNPN, CDR2 SVGIG (reference sequence). The V end was cut by 3 bases, the J end by 3 bases, with 11 bases between.

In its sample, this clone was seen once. CDR3 residues: CASSMLPGQGAWWGYTF. CDR3 bases: TGTGCCAGTAGTATGCTCCCGGGACAGGGGGCTTGGTGGGGCTACACCTTC. The rearrangement joins TRBV19 to TRBJ1-2; 12 bases agree with TRBD1. CDR3 length: 17 residues. J lost 8 bases, V lost 3 bases, and 13 bases had no gene match. The germline V gene encodes CDR1 LNHDA and CDR2 SQIVND (reference sequence).

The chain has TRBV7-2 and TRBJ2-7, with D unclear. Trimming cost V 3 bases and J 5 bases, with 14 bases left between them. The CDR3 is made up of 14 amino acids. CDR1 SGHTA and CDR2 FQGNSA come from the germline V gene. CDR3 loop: CASSFHGPINEQYF. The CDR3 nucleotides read TGTGCCAGCAGCTTCCACGGACCTATAAACGAGCAGTACTTC.

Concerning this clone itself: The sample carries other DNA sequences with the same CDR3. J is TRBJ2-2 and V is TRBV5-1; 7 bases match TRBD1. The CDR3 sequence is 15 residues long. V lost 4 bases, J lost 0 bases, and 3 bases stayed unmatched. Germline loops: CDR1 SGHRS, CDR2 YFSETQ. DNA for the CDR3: TGCGCCAGCAGCCCCGGACAGGCGAACACCGGGGAGCTGTTTTTT. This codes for CASSPGQANTGELFF.

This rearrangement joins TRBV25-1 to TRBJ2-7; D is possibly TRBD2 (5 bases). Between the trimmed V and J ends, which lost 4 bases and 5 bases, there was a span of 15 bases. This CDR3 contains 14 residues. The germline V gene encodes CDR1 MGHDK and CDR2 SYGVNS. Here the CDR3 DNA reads TGTGCCAGCAGTGGGGTTGGAGGAGCTAACGAGCAGTACTTC. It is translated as CASSGVGGANEQYF.

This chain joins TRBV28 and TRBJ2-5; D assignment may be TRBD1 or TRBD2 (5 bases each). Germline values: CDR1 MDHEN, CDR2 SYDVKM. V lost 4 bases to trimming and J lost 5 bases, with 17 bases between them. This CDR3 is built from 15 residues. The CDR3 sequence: CASSYPSGPGETQYF. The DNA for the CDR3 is TGTGCCAGCAGTTACCCTTCGGGACCCGGGGAGACCCAGTACTTC.

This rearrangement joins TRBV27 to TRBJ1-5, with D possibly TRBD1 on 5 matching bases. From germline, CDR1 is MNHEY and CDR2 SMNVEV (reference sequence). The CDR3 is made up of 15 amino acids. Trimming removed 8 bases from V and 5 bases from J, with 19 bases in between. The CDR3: CASRPSRQKYQPQHF. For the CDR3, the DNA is TGTGCCAGCCGGCCGAGTCGACAGAAGTATCAGCCCCAGCATTTT.

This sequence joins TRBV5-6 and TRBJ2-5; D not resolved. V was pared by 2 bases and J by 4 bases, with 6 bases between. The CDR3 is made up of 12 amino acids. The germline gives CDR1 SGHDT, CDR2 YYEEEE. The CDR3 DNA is TGTGCCAGCAGCTTTATCTCAGAGACCCAGTACTTC. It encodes CASSFISETQYF.

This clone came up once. This CDR3 is CASSPTGGSQPQHF. The CDR3 bases are TGCGCCAGCAGCCCTACAGGGGGTAGTCAGCCCCAGCATTTT. V is TRBV4-1 and J is TRBJ1-5; the match to TRBD1 covers 8 bases. Unmatched junction bases numbered 5, after V lost 4 bases and J lost 6 bases. The CDR3 length is 14 residues. Germline lookup yields CDR1 MGHRA and CDR2 YSYEKL.

For the CDR3, the DNA is TGTGCCAGCAGTTCCGAGTTACAGGGAGAGCAGTACTTC. Amino acid sequence: CASSSELQGEQYF. The chain links TRBV6-6 to TRBJ2-7, with a tentative D call TRBD1 (6 bases). The CDR3 loop spans 13 amino acids. Deletions cut 4 bases from V and 7 bases from J, with 14 bases between. The germline V gene has CDR1 MNHNY and CDR2 SVGAGI (reference sequence).

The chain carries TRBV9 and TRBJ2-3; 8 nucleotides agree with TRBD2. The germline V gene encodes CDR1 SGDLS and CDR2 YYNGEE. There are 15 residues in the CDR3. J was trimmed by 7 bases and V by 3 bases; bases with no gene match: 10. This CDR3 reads CASSEGTSNLYTQYF. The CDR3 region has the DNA TGTGCCAGCAGCGAGGGGACTAGTAATCTGTATACGCAGTATTTT.

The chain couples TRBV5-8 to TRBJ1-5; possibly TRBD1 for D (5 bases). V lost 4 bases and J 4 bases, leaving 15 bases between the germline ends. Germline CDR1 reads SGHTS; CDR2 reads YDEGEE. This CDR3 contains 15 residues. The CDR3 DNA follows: TGTGCCAGCAGCCCCGGGACCTCATCTAATCAGCCCCAGCATTTT. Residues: CASSPGTSSNQPQHF.

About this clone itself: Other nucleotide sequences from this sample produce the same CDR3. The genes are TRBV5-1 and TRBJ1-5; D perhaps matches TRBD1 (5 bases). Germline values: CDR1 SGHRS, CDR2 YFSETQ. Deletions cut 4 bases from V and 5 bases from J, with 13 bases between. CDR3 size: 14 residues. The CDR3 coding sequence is TGCGCCAGCAGCCCCGGTGGGGGAGATCAGCCCCAGCATTTT. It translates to CASSPGGGDQPQHF.

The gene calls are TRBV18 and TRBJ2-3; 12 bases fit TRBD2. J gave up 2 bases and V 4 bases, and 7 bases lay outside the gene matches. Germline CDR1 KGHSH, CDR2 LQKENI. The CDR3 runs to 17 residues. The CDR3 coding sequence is TGTGCCAGCTCACTCGCTAGCGGGAGGGTAAACACAGATACGCAGTATTTT. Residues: CASSLASGRVNTDTQYF.

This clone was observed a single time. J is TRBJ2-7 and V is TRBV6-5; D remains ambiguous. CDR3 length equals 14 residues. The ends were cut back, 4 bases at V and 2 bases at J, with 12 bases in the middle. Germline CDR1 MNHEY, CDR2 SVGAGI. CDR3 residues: CASSSTDRPYEQYF. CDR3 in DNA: TGTGCCAGCAGTTCTACCGACCGGCCCTACGAGCAGTACTTC.

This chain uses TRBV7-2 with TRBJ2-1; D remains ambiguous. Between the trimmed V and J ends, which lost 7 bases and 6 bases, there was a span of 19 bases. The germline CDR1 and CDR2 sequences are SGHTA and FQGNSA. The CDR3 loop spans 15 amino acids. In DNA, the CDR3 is TGTGCCAGCACCTTCCGCGGTACCCCTCTCAATGAGCAGTTCTTC. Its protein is CASTFRGTPLNEQFF.

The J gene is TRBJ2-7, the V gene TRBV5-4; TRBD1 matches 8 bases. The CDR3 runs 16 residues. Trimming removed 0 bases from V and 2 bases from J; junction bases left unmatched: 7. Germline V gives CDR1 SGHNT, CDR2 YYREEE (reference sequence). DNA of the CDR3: TGTGCCAGCAGCTTGGGTGGCGGGACAGGAGCCTACGAGCAGTACTTC. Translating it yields CASSLGGGTGAYEQYF.

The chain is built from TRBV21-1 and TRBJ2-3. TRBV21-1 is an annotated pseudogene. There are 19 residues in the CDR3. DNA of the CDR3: TGTGCCAGCAGCAAGCCGACAGCCTGGGGAGCGAAAGACACAGATACGCAGTATTTT. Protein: CASSKPTAWGAKDTDTQYF.

Here the CDR3 DNA reads TGTGCCAGCAGCTTGGAGAAGACGGCAGCTAACTATGGCTACACCTTC. Its protein product is CASSLEKTAANYGYTF. The V call is TRBV7-9, the J call TRBJ1-2; unclear D gene. Germline CDR1 SEHNR, CDR2 FQNEAQ (reference sequence). Trimming stripped 3 bases from V and 0 bases from J, with 14 bases between. CDR3 size: 16 residues.

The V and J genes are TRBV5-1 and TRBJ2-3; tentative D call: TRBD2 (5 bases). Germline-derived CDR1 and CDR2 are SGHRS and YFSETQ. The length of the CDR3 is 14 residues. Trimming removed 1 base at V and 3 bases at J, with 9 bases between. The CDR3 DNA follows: TGCGCCAGCAGCTTGCTAGCTGAGACAGATACGCAGTATTTT. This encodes CASSLLAETDTQYF.

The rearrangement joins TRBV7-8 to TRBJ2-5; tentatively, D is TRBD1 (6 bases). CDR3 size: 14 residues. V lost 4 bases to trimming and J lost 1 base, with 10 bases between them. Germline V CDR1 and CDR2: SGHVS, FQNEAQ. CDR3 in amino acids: CASSSRQVQETQYF. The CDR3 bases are TGTGCCAGCAGCTCCCGACAGGTCCAAGAGACCCAGTACTTC.

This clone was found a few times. The CDR3 nucleotides read TGTGCCAGCGCACGGGACAGGGACACCGGGGAGCTGTTTTTT. It specifies CASARDRDTGELFF. The chain links TRBV2 to TRBJ2-2, with 9 bases lining up with TRBD1. Germline V gene sequence: CDR1 SNHLY, CDR2 FYNNEI. V lost 8 bases to trimming and J lost 3 bases; unmatched junction nucleotides: 4. The CDR3 runs to 14 residues.

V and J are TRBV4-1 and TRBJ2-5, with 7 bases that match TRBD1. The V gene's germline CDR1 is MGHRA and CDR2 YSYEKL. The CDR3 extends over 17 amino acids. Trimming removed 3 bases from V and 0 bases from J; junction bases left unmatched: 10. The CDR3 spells CASSHPPGQSHQETQYF. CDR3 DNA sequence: TGCGCCAGCAGCCACCCTCCGGGACAGAGCCACCAAGAGACCCAGTACTTC.

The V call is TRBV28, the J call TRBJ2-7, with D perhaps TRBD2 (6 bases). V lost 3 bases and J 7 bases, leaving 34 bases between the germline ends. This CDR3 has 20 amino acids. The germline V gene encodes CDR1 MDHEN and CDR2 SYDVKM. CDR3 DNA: TGTGCCAGCAGTTTTATGGGGATTCTCGGCGGGACCCTTCCTCCGCGGGAGCAGTACTTC. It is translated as CASSFMGILGGTLPPREQYF.

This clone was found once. The CDR3 DNA is TGTGCCAGCTCACCCTTGCCAGGGCAGGGTTTTGAAAAACTGTTTTTT. Translating gives CASSPLPGQGFEKLFF. This rearrangement joins TRBV18 to TRBJ1-4; possibly TRBD1 for D (5 bases). Germline CDR1 reads KGHSH; CDR2 reads LQKENI. The CDR3 contains 16 residues. The V and J ends lost 3 bases and 7 bases respectively, with 18 bases between them.

CDR3 residues: CASSLFGGVAYNEQFF. The DNA for the CDR3 is TGTGCCAGCAGTTTATTTGGGGGAGTGGCCTACAATGAGCAGTTCTTC. The gene calls are TRBV27 and TRBJ2-1, with D perhaps matching TRBD1 or TRBD2 (5 bases each). The V gene's germline CDR1 is MNHEY and CDR2 SMNVEV (reference sequence). The V end lost 1 base, the J end lost 2 bases, and 12 bases lay between the germline ends. CDR3 length equals 16 residues.

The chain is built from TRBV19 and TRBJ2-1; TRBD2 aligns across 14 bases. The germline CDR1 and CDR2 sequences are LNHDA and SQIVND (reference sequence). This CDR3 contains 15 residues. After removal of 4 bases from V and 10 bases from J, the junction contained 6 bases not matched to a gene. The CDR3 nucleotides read TGTGCCAGTAGTAGGACTAGCGGGAGGACTGGAGAGCAGTTCTTC. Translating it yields CASSRTSGRTGEQFF.